This TCR beta chain was sequenced in a study of T cell responses to AZD1222 COVID-19 vaccine. Generated by immunoSEQ multiplex PCR, the TCRdb table keeps only in-frame clones and is missing some. The repertoire has about 97,000 clones, around nine tenths of them found once; the top ten carry 2.8%. The CDR3 covers 11 residues. The junction had 1 base not matched to a gene; V was cut back by 1 base and J by 14 bases. Germline V CDR1 and CDR2: LGHDT, YNNKEL (reference sequence). For this clone: Its specificity is not known.

Study-level findings and limits: Among those given AZD1222, only 6 or 7 were seropositive at baseline. Dominant at 160-218 and 743-854, vaccine-associated CD4 TCRs also spanned spike.

The TCR sequence derives from an adult in good health. This specimen consisted of peripheral blood, obtained on day 0 of AZD1222 vaccination. This chain connects TRBV3-1 (or the pseudogene TRBV3-2) to TRBJ2-3, with TRBD1 matching over 9 bases. The CDR3 region is CASSQGGQGYF. The CDR3 DNA reads TGTGCCAGCAGCCAAGGGGGACAGGGGTATTTT.